This T cell receptor (beta chain) was documented in a study of shared clonotypes between healthy human individuals. Findings and caveats of the study: Donor scarcity curtailed the genetic and exposure-history diversity represented herein.

CDR3 size: 14 residues. Germline values: CDR1 SGHTA, CDR2 FQGNSA. With 7 bases removed from V and 4 bases from J, the gap between germline ends came to 14 bases. Donation came from healthy HIV-negative adults that had no recent acute infections or vaccinations. On this clone itself: Its cognate antigen is unknown.

Clones were sequenced by immunoSEQ multiplex PCR, and TCRdb holds only the in-frame ones, with some missing. This table holds 2 million to 3 million clones, 80% to 95% found once. This TCR was sampled from a man between 18 and 35 years old in good health. Some clones in this sample may be carry-over from other donors' samples. The specimen sequenced was naive CD4+ T cells from PBMCs. The subset: CD45RA+ positively selected. The chain combines TRBV7-2 with TRBJ2-1; D might be TRBD1 or TRBD2, each matching 7 bases. This chain's CDR3 is CASMQGEGYNEQFF. As DNA, the CDR3 is TGTGCCAGCATGCAGGGGGAGGGGTACAATGAGCAGTTCTTC.